This T cell receptor beta chain was retrieved from a study of early T cells in non-severe SARS-CoV-2 infection. Study as a whole: Investigators sequenced bulk RNA drawn from unsorted whole blood, and chains remained unpaired.

Note on this clonotype: Its antigen is not identified.

Each cDNA molecule carried a unique molecular identifier. Using its own MiXCR run on the 5' RACE reads, TCRdb lists one record per CDR3 protein. The table records 75,000 or so distinct CDR3 sequences, 14% to 15% of them present only once. Between the trimmed V and J ends, which lost 1 base and 0 bases, there was a span of 10 bases. The CDR3 is 15 residues long. CDR1 SGHTA and CDR2 FQGTGA come from the germline V gene. Study-level points and caveats: Comparison of clonotypes with VDJdb favored anti-spike CD8 responses while missing private and CD4 specificities.

Sequencing input: whole blood. The chain carries TRBV7-3 and TRBJ2-7; tentatively, D is TRBD1 or TRBD2 (6 bases each). This TCR came from an adult who was a healthcare worker with PCR-confirmed SARS-CoV-2 infection or an uninfected control (not recorded which). CDR3 in DNA: TGTGCCAGCAGCTTAAGTGGGGGGCCCTCCTACGAGCAGTACTTC. Amino acids: CASSLSGGPSYEQYF.